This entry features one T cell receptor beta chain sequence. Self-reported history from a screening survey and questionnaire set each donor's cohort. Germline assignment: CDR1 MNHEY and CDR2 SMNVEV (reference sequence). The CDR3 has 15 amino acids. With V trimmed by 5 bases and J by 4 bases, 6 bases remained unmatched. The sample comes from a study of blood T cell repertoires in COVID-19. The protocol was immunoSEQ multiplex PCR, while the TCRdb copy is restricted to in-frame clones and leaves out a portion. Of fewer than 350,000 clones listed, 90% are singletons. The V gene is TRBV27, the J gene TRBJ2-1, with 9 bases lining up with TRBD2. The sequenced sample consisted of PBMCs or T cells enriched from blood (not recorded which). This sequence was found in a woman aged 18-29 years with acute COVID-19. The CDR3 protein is CASSRMTSGYNEQFF. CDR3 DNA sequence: TGTGCCAGCAGTCGGATGACTAGCGGTTACAATGAGCAGTTCTTC.